This T cell receptor beta chain was retrieved from a study of identical twins' blood T cells. The donors were healthy female monozygous twins, three pairs in total. CDR1 is LGHDT, CDR2 YNNKEL, per germline (reference sequence). The CDR3 is made up of 15 amino acids. With V trimmed by 6 bases and J by 2 bases, 6 bases remained unmatched. Whole-study findings and limits: Twin similarity might stem from environmental factors, not only genetics.

Authors' analysis steps: Clonotypes per individual ranged from about 85,000 to nearly 550,000. Via MiXCR, TCRdb re-called the 5' RACE reads, giving one row per CDR3 protein. These V and J calls rely on TCRdb rather than the paper's analysis. The sample gives a few hundred thousand distinct CDR3 sequences, roughly 27% of which show up once; about 6% is in the top ten. This clonotype was seen only once. No antigen is known for it. The TCR sequence derives from a woman between 18 and 55 years old in good health. The gene calls are TRBV3-1 and TRBJ2-7; 11 positions agree with TRBD2. Sequenced material: PBMCs. DNA for the CDR3: TGTGCCAGCAGGCGGGGACTAGCGGAAACCTACGAGCAGTACTTC. Encoded protein: CASRRGLAETYEQYF.